This T cell receptor beta chain was recorded in a study of blood T cells in healthy people across ages. Each donor gave roughly 10 milliliters of peripheral blood. Sample-barcoded 5' priming and a J-beta primer mix drove a second PCR of 7 to 11 cycles. TCRdb called the 5' RACE reads again in MiXCR, with one record for every CDR3 protein. The table lists over 950,000 distinct CDR3 sequences, just over 50% of them singletons. The length of the CDR3 is 16 residues. In germline, CDR1 is SGHTA, CDR2 FQGNSA. J gave up 4 bases and V 3 bases, and 7 bases lay outside the gene matches. The material sequenced was blood. The gene calls are TRBV7-2 and TRBJ2-3; 10 bases fit TRBD2. This TCR was sampled from a woman aged 55-70 years in good health. The DNA of the CDR3 is TGTGCCAGCAGCTTTTTAGCGGGAGGTGGGGCAGATACGCAGTATTTT. This codes for CASSFLAGGGADTQYF.